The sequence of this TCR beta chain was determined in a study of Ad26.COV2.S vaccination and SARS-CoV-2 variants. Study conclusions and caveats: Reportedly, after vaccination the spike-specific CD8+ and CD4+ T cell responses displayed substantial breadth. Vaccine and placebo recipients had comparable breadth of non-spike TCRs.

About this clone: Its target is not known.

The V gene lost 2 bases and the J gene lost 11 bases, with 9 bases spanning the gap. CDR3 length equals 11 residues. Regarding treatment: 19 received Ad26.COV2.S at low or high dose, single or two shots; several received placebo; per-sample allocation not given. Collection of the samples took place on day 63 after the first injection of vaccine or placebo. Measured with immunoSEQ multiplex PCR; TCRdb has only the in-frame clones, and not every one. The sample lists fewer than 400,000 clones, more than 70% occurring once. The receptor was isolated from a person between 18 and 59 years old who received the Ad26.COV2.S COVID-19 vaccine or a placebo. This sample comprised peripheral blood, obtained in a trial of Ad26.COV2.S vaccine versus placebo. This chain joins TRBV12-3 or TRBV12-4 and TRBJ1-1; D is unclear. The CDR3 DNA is TGTGCCAGCAGTTTATACCCGGTCGCTTTCTTT. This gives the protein CASSLYPVAFF.